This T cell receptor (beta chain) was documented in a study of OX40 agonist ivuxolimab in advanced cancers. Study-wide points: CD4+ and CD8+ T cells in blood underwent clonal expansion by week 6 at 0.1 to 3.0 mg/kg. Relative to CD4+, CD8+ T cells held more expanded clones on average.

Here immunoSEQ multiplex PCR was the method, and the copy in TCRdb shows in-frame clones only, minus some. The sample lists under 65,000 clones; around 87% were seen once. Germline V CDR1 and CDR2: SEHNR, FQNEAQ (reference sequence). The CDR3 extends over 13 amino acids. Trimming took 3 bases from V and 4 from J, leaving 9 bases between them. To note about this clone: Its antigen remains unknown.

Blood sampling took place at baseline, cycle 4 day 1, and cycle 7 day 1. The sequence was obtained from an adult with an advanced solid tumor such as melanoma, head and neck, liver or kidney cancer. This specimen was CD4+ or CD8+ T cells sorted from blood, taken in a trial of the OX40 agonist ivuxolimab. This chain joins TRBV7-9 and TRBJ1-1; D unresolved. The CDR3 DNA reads TGTGCCAGCAGCTTCGAGGAGGGCACTGAAGCTTTCTTT. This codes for CASSFEEGTEAFF.